Each of the 28 T cell receptor beta chains below was sequenced from the same sample in a study of blood T cell repertoires in COVID-19. Some clones are missing from TCRdb's copy, which holds only in-frame ones; the method was immunoSEQ multiplex PCR. The sample lists roughly 230,000 clones; 88% were seen once. The sequenced sample consisted of peripheral blood. The receptors derive from a man in his 70s with acute or convalescent COVID-19.

The chain carries TRBV21-1 and TRBJ1-5. TRBV21-1 is listed as a pseudogene. CDR3 size: 15 residues. In nucleotides, the CDR3 is TGTGCCAGCAGCCCGGGGGAAACGGGCGCTCAGCCCCAGCATTTT. It translates to CASSPGETGAQPQHF.

With regard to this clone: The same CDR3 also results from other DNA sequences found in this sample. The gene calls are TRBV2 and TRBJ2-5, with 11 bases matching TRBD1. J gave up 2 bases and V 6 bases, and 2 bases lay outside the gene matches. This CDR3 region has 14 residues. Germline-derived CDR1 and CDR2 are SNHLY and FYNNEI. CDR3 nucleotide sequence: TGTGCCAGCAGCCGGGACAGGGGGCAAGAGACCCAGTACTTC. It codes for CASSRDRGQETQYF. Complete variable domain (other parts from reference TRBV2 and TRBJ2-5): EPEVTQTPSHQVTQMGQEVILRCVPISNHLYFYWYRQILGQKVEFLVSFYNNEISEKSEIFDDQFSVERPDGSNFTLKIRSTKLEDSAMYFCASSRDRGQETQYFGPGTRLLVL.

Note on this clone: One end of the junction varies from germline; a read error may be responsible. V is TRBV3-1 (or the pseudogene TRBV3-2) and J is TRBJ2-2; D call uncertain. This CDR3 has 14 residues. The V gene's germline CDR1 is LGHDT and CDR2 YNNKEL (reference sequence). The CDR3 DNA sequence: TGTGCCAGCGGCCAGTGGGCTAACACCGGGGAGCTGTTTTTT. This codes for CASGQWANTGELFF.

The chain is built from TRBV7-2 and TRBJ1-1; 7 bases agree with TRBD1. Germline V gene sequence: CDR1 SGHTA, CDR2 FQGNSA. This CDR3 spans 15 amino acids. With 0 bases clipped from V and 10 bases from J, the junction kept 11 bases outside the gene matches. As DNA, the CDR3 is TGTGCCAGCAGCTTAGCGGGAACAGGGGCGGATAGAGCTTTCTTT. Protein sequence: CASSLAGTGADRAFF.

This chain connects TRBV3-1 (or the pseudogene TRBV3-2) to TRBJ1-2; D unclear. V lost 0 bases to trimming and J lost 7 bases, with 9 bases between them. CDR1 and CDR2 (germline): LGHDT, YNNKEL (reference sequence). CDR3 length: 13 amino acids. DNA for the CDR3: TGTGCCAGCAGCCAAGATGGAGAGAGTGGCTACACCTTC. This sequence encodes CASSQDGESGYTF.

The rearrangement uses TRBV9 and TRBJ2-5; D call uncertain. Trimming took 4 bases from V and 5 from J, leaving 12 bases between them. The CDR3 length is 13 residues. Germline CDR1 reads SGDLS; CDR2 reads YYNGEE. The CDR3 region is CASSTQVLETQYF. The CDR3 coding sequence is TGTGCCAGCAGCACCCAGGTTTTGGAGACCCAGTACTTC.

The V gene is TRBV5-4, the J gene TRBJ1-5, with unresolved D. Trimming removed 4 bases at V and 5 bases at J, with 10 bases between. Germline values: CDR1 SGHNT, CDR2 YYREEE (reference sequence). The CDR3 runs 13 residues. CDR3 residues: CASSPGRDQPQHF. The CDR3 DNA is TGTGCCAGCAGCCCTGGGAGGGATCAGCCCCAGCATTTT.

The chain combines TRBV28 with TRBJ1-6; no clear D. CDR1 is MDHEN and CDR2 is SYDVKM in the germline V gene. V lost 5 bases, J lost 5 bases, and 19 bases lay in between. The CDR3 runs to 17 residues. In DNA form, the CDR3 reads TGTGCCAGCAGTACCAAACACCAGCGAATAGATAATTCACCCCTCCACTTT. Amino acid sequence: CASSTKHQRIDNSPLHF.

This chain uses TRBV5-6 with TRBJ2-4; D is ambiguous. Germline V gene lookup returns CDR1 SGHDT and CDR2 YYEEEE. V shed 4 bases and J shed 0 bases, with 11 bases lying between them. CDR3 length: 15 amino acids. Here the CDR3 reads CASSQLRLAKNIQYF. The CDR3 coding sequence is TGTGCCAGCAGCCAGCTGCGGCTAGCCAAAAACATTCAGTACTTC.

As for this clone: One end of the junction varies from germline; a read error may be responsible. The chain carries TRBV7-7 and TRBJ2-2; maybe TRBD2 (6 bases). Germline V gene lookup returns CDR1 SSHAT and CDR2 FNYEAQ (reference sequence). The CDR3 is 13 residues long. CDR3 bases: TGTGCTAGCAGCTTAAGGAGGGGAGGGGAGCTGTTTTTT. As protein: CASSLRRGGELFF.

This clone was picked up one time. This chain joins TRBV29-1 and TRBJ1-1; the match to TRBD1 covers 7 bases. The CDR3 is made up of 12 amino acids. CDR1 and CDR2 from the germline V gene are SQVTM and ANQGSEA. J gave up 4 bases and V 4 bases, and 3 bases lay outside the gene matches. DNA for the CDR3: TGCAGCGTTGTCGCAGGGGGCACTGAAGCTTTCTTT. It specifies CSVVAGGTEAFF.

The chain couples TRBV3-1 (or the pseudogene TRBV3-2) to TRBJ2-6, with 7 nucleotides matching TRBD2. Germline V CDR1 and CDR2: LGHDT, YNNKEL (reference sequence). This CDR3 spans 15 amino acids. Losses at the gene ends were 8 bases for V and 1 base for J; bases not matched to a gene: 5. CDR3 bases: TGTGCCAGCGGGAGGGCCCTATCTGGGGCCAACGTCCTGACTTTC. Amino acids: CASGRALSGANVLTF.

The chain recombines TRBV14 with TRBJ1-1; a possible D gene is TRBD1 (5 bases). The CDR3 spans 17 residues. Germline V gene lookup returns CDR1 SGHDN and CDR2 FVKESK. V gave up 3 bases and J gave up 3 bases, with 20 bases separating them. This CDR3 is CASSHTPGRGADTEAFF. In DNA, the CDR3 is TGTGCCAGCAGCCATACCCCCGGAAGGGGCGCGGACACTGAAGCTTTCTTT.

The genes are TRBV5-6 and TRBJ2-1, with 12 nucleotides matching TRBD2. CDR1 is SGHDT and CDR2 is YYEEEE in the germline V gene. The ends lost 4 bases at V and 6 bases at J; junction bases unmatched: 5. The CDR3 extends over 15 amino acids. The CDR3 nucleotides are TGTGCCAGCAGCAGCGGGACTAGCGGGTTCAATGAGCAGTTCTTC. Its translation is CASSSGTSGFNEQFF. The full variable domain, completed using reference TRBV5-6 and TRBJ2-1, is DAGVTQSPTHLIKTRGQQVTLRCSPKSGHDTVSWYQQALGQGPQFIFQYYEEEERQRGNFPDRFSGHQFPNYSSELNVNALLLGDSALYLCASSSGTSGFNEQFFGPGTRLTVL.

The chain carries TRBV9 and TRBJ1-6; D is uncertain. Trimming shortened V by 4 bases and J by 14 bases, and 19 bases separated the two germline ends. CDR1 is SGDLS, CDR2 YYNGEE, per germline. CDR3 length: 14 residues. Here the CDR3 reads CASSRSRGGGTLHF. Here the CDR3 DNA reads TGTGCCAGCAGCCGTAGTAGAGGTGGCGGAACCCTCCACTTT.

In its sample, this clone was seen a few times. The rearrangement uses TRBV7-9 and TRBJ2-1; D perhaps matches TRBD1 (5 bases). CDR3 length: 16 amino acids. V lost 0 bases and J lost 5, with 14 bases in between. Germline V gene lookup returns CDR1 SEHNR and CDR2 FQNEAQ (reference sequence). This chain's CDR3 is CASSLAGDLLNNEQFF. CDR3 DNA: TGTGCCAGCAGCTTAGCAGGGGATCTATTGAACAATGAGCAGTTCTTC.

V and J are TRBV11-2 and TRBJ1-1; maybe TRBD1 (6 bases). Germline assignment: CDR1 SGHAT and CDR2 FQNNGV. Trimming stripped 4 bases from V and 1 base from J, with 7 bases between. This CDR3 comprises 13 residues. CDR3 amino acids: CASSSQGNTEAFF. The CDR3 DNA follows: TGTGCCAGCAGCTCACAGGGGAACACTGAAGCTTTCTTT.

This chain connects TRBV27 to TRBJ1-1, with D possibly being TRBD1 (5 bases). Germline V gene sequence: CDR1 MNHEY, CDR2 SMNVEV (reference sequence). Between the trimmed V and J ends, which lost 0 bases and 10 bases, there was a span of 12 bases. The CDR3 runs 13 residues. CDR3 sequence (DNA): TGTGCCAGCAGTTTATCGGGGGGGGTTGCAGCTTTCTTT. This encodes CASSLSGGVAAFF.

The chain combines TRBV5-1 with TRBJ2-2; the match to TRBD1 covers 8 bases. Losses at the gene ends were 3 bases for V and 5 bases for J; bases not matched to a gene: 3. The germline gives CDR1 SGHRS, CDR2 YFSETQ. The CDR3 length is 14 residues. In nucleotides, the CDR3 is TGCGCCAGCAGCTGGACAGGGACAACCGGGGAGCTGTTTTTT. It yields the protein CASSWTGTTGELFF.

The genes are TRBV2 and TRBJ2-5; weak D call: TRBD1 (6 bases). Germline V gives CDR1 SNHLY, CDR2 FYNNEI. The germline V and J ends were trimmed by 10 bases and 0 bases, with 21 bases remaining between them. The CDR3 loop spans 16 amino acids. The CDR3 spells CATDEPGQAYQETQYF. The CDR3 nucleotides are TGTGCCACCGACGAACCGGGACAAGCGTACCAAGAGACCCAGTACTTC.

In regard to this clone: This sample also contains other DNA sequences that code for the same CDR3. The V gene is TRBV4-2, the J gene TRBJ2-2; weak D call: TRBD1 (6 bases). The V and J ends lost 1 base and 0 bases respectively, with 9 bases between them. Germline loops: CDR1 LGHNA, CDR2 YNFKEQ. This CDR3 is 16 amino acids long. Written as DNA, the CDR3 is TGTGCCAGCAGCCAAGCGAGGACAGCGAACACCGGGGAGCTGTTTTTT. Amino acid sequence: CASSQARTANTGELFF.

The rearrangement uses TRBV5-4 and TRBJ2-3; TRBD2 aligns across 13 bases. Germline V gene sequence: CDR1 SGHNT, CDR2 YYREEE (reference sequence). The CDR3 is made up of 17 amino acids. V dropped 5 bases and J dropped 4; count of bases not matched to a gene: 10. The CDR3 loop reads CASRPWTSGSGADTQYF. The CDR3, as DNA: TGTGCCAGCAGGCCTTGGACTAGCGGGAGTGGTGCAGATACGCAGTATTTT.

CDR3 coding DNA: TGTGCCAGCAGCTTAGTGGGCCCCGCCCAAGAGACCCAGTACTTC. This translates into CASSLVGPAQETQYF. The chain recombines TRBV11-2 with TRBJ2-5; D gene uncertain. Looked up from germline, CDR1 is SGHAT and CDR2 is FQNNGV. Trimming pared 1 base from V and 1 base from J, leaving 10 bases between. This CDR3 region has 15 residues.

Only one count was recorded for this clone. This chain uses TRBV10-3 with TRBJ2-7; TRBD2 is a possible D gene (6 bases). CDR1 is ENHRY and CDR2 is SYGVKD in the germline V gene. CDR3 size: 11 residues. V was shortened by 3 bases and J by 11 bases, with 11 bases between the two germline ends. CDR3 sequence reads: CAISDTGEEYF. CDR3 in DNA: TGTGCCATCAGTGATACGGGGGAAGAGTACTTC.

The chain is built from TRBV7-8 and TRBJ1-5; the D gene is possibly TRBD1 (5 bases). The CDR3 consists of 14 residues. Germline lookup yields CDR1 SGHVS and CDR2 FQNEAQ. Trimming shortened V by 5 bases and J by 2 bases, and 10 bases separated the two germline ends. CDR3 protein: CASSIGHGNQPQHF. CDR3 sequence (DNA): TGTGCCAGCAGCATTGGACACGGCAATCAGCCCCAGCATTTT.

The rearrangement uses TRBV30 and TRBJ2-7; 9 positions agree with TRBD1. V shed 1 base, J shed 3 bases, and the junction held 1 base outside the gene matches. CDR1 is GTSNPN and CDR2 is SVGIG in the germline V gene (reference sequence). This CDR3 has 13 amino acids. The CDR3 DNA reads TGTGCCTGGAGTGGGACAGGGGTCTACGAGCAGTACTTC. Translating gives CAWSGTGVYEQYF.

This clone has just a few counts. V is TRBV2 and J is TRBJ2-7; possible D gene TRBD2, 5 bases. The germline CDR1 and CDR2 sequences are SNHLY and FYNNEI. The CDR3 spans 12 residues. The V end was cut by 7 bases, the J end by 5 bases, with 12 bases between. The CDR3 is CASTDGIHEQYF. Here the CDR3 DNA reads TGTGCCAGCACGGACGGGATCCACGAGCAGTACTTC.

The J gene is TRBJ1-6, the V gene TRBV3-1 (or the pseudogene TRBV3-2), with TRBD1 identical over 10 bases. The J segment lost 5 bases and the V segment lost 7 bases, leaving 5 bases of the junction unmatched. This CDR3 is 15 amino acids long. From germline, CDR1 is LGHDT and CDR2 YNNKEL (reference sequence). This CDR3 reads CASTAGQGNNSPLHF. The CDR3 nucleotides read TGTGCCAGCACCGCGGGACAGGGGAATAATTCACCCCTCCACTTT.